The sequence of this TCR beta chain was determined in a study of sequential checkpoint blockade in melanoma. Study details: Maintenance nivolumab came after either treatment sequence. 90 to 95 pretreatment tumor DNA samples were TCRβ immunosequenced.

The sample holds many counts of this clone. The CDR3 extends over 13 amino acids. V lost 8 bases and J 0 bases, leaving 10 bases between the germline ends. Sample treatment: randomized to nivolumab then ipilimumab (arm A) or the reverse (arm B). Sequencing used immunoSEQ multiplex PCR; TCRdb keeps in-frame clones, though not all of them. The repertoire holds about 9,300 clones, with about 25% as singletons. The rearrangement joins TRBV23-1 to TRBJ2-5; D uncertain. TRBV23-1 is known as an ORF, though its function is uncertain. The input for sequencing was tumor tissue (inferred from file names), taken from a patient given nivolumab and ipilimumab in sequence. The origin of this receptor is a human donor with melanoma. The CDR3 sequence: CASETEYQETQYF. CDR3 bases: TGCGCCAGCGAAACAGAGTACCAAGAGACCCAGTACTTC.